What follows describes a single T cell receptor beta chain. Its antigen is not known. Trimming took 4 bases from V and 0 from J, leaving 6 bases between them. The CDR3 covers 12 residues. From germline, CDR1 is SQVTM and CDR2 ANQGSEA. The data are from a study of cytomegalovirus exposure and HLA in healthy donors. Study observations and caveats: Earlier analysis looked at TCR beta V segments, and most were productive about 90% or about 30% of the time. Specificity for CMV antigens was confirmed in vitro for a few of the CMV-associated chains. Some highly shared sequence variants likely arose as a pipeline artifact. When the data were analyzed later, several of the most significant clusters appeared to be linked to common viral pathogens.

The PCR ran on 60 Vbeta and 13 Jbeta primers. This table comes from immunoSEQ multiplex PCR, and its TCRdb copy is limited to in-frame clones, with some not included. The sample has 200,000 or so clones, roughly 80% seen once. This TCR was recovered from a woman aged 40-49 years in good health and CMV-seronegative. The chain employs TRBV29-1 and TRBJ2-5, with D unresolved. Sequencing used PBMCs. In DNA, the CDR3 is TGCAGCGTTGTAGCAAACCAAGAGACCCAGTACTTC. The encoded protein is CSVVANQETQYF.